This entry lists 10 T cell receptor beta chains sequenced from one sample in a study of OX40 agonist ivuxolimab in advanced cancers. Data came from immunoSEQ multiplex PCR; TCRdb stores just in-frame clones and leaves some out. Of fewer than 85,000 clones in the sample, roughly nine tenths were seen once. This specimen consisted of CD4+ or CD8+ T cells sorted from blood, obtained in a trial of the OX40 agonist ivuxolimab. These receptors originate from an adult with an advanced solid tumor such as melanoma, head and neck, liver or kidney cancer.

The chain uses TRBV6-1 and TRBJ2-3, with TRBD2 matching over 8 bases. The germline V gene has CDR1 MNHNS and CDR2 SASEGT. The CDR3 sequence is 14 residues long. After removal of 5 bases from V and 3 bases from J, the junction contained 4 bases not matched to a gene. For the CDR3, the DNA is TGTGCCAGCAGTTCGGGGGGGAGAACAGATACGCAGTATTTT. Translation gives CASSSGGRTDTQYF.

The CDR3 spells CASSSPTGGGYGYTF. DNA for the CDR3: TGCGCCAGCAGCTCCCCGACGGGGGGAGGGTATGGCTACACCTTC. The chain recombines TRBV5-1 with TRBJ1-2, with D maybe TRBD1 (5 bases). Germline V gene lookup returns CDR1 SGHRS and CDR2 YFSETQ. The CDR3 covers 15 residues. Trimming removed 3 bases from V and 5 bases from J, with 17 bases in between.

The CDR3 DNA is TGTGCCAGCAGTTCTCAGGGGGGGGCTGGAAACACCATATATTTT. Translation gives CASSSQGGAGNTIYF. The chain carries TRBV27 and TRBJ1-3; 7 nucleotides align to TRBD1. Germline trimming cut 4 bases from V and 2 bases from J; bases unmatched to any gene: 5. The CDR3 runs to 15 residues. Per germline, CDR1 MNHEY and CDR2 SMNVEV (reference sequence).

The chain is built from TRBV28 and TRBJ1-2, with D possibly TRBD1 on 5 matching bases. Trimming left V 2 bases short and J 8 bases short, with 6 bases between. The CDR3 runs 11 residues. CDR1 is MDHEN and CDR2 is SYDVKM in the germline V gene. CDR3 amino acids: CASSLGGGYTF. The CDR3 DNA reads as TGTGCCAGCAGTTTAGGGGGAGGCTACACCTTC.

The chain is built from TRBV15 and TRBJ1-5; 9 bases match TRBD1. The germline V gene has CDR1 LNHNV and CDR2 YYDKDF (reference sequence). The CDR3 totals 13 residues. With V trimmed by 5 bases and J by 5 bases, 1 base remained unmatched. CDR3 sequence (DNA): TGTGCCACCAGCTGGGACAGGGATCAGCCCCAGCATTTT. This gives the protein CATSWDRDQPQHF.

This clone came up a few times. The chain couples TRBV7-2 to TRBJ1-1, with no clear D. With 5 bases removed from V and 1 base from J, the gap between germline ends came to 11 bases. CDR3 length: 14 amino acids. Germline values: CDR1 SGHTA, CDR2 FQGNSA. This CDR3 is CASSAGPANTEAFF. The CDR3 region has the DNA TGTGCCAGCAGCGCTGGGCCGGCGAACACTGAAGCTTTCTTT.

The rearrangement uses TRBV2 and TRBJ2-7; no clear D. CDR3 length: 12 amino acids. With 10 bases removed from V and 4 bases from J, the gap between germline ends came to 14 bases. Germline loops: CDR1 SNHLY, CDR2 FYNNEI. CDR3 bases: TGTGCCACCAAGGACGGTAAATACGAGCAGTACTTC. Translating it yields CATKDGKYEQYF.

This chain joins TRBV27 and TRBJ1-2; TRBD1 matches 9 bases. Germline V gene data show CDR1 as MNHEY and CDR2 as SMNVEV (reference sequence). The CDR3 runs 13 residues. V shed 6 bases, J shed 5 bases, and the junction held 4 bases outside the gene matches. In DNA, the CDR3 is TGTGCCAGCAGGTTGGACAGGGGTTATGGCTACACCTTC. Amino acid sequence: CASRLDRGYGYTF.

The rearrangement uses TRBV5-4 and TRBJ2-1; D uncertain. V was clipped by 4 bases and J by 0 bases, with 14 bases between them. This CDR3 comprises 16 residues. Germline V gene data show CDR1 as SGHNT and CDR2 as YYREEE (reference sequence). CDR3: CASSRVGLRSYNEQFF. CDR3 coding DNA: TGTGCCAGCAGCCGAGTCGGGTTACGCTCCTACAATGAGCAGTTCTTC. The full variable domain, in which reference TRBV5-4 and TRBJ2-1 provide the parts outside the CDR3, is ETGVTQSPTHLIKTRGQQVTLRCSSQSGHNTVSWYQQALGQGPQFIFQYYREEENGRGNFPPRFSGLQFPNYSSELNVNALELDDSALYLCASSRVGLRSYNEQFFGPGTRLTVL.

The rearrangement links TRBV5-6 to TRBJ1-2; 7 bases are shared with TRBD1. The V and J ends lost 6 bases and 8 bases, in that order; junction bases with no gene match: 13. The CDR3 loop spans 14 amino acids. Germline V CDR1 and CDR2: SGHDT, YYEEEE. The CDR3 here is CASTHEQGIRGYTF. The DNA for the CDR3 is TGTGCCAGCACCCATGAACAGGGGATACGCGGCTACACCTTC.